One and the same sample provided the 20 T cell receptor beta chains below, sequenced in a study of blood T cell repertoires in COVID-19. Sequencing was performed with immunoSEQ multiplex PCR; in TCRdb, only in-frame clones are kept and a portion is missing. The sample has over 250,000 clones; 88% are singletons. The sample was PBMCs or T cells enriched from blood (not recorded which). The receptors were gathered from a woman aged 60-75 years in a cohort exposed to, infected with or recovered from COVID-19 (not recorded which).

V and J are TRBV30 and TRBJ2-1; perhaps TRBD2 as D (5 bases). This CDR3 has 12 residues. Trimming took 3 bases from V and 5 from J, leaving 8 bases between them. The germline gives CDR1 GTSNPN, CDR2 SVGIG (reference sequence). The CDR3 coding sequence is TGTGCCTGGAGGACTACCCACAATGAGCAGTTCTTC. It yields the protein CAWRTTHNEQFF. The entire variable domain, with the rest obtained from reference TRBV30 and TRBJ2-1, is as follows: SQTIHQWPATLVQPVGSPLSLECTVEGTSNPNLYWYRQAAGRGLQLLFYSVGIGQISSEVPQNLSASRPQDRQFILSSKKLLLSDSGFYLCAWRTTHNEQFFGPGTRLTVL.

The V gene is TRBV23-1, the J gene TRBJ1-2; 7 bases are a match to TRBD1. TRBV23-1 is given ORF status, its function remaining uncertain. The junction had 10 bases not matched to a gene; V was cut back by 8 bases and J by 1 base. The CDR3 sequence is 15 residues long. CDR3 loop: CASETGTDCNYGYTF. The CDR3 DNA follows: TGCGCCAGCGAAACCGGGACAGATTGTAACTATGGCTACACCTTC.

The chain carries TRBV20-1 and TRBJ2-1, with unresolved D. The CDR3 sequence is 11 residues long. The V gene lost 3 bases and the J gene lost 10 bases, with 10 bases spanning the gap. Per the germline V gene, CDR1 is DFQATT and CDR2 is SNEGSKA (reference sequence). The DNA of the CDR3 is TGCAGTGCTAGTGGCGGAAACGAGCAGTTCTTC. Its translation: CSASGGNEQFF.

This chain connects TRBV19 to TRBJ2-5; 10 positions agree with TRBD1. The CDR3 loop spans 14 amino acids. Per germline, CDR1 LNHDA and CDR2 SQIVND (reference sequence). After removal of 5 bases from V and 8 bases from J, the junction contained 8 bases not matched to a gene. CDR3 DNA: TGTGCCAGTAGTTTTAGGGGACAGGGGAGTACCCAGTACTTC. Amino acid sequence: CASSFRGQGSTQYF.

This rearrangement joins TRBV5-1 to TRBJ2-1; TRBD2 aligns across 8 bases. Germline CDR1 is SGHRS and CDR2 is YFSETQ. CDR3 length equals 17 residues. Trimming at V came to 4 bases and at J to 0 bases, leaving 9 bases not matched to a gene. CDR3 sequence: CASSPGGGRSSYNEQFF. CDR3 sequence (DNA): TGCGCCAGCAGCCCGGGAGGGGGGCGAAGCTCCTACAATGAGCAGTTCTTC.

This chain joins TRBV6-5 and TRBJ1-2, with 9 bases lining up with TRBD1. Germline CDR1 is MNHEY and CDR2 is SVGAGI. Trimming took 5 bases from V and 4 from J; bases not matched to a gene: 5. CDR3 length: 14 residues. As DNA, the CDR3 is TGTGCCAGCAGTCTACAGGGGGCAAGCTATGGCTACACCTTC. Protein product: CASSLQGASYGYTF.

The CDR3 sequence: CASSPKSGIAKNIQYF. The CDR3 nucleotides are TGTGCCAGCAGCCCCAAAAGCGGCATAGCCAAAAACATTCAGTACTTC. The chain recombines TRBV3-1 (or the pseudogene TRBV3-2) with TRBJ2-4, with a weak D call TRBD2 (5 bases). In germline, CDR1 is LGHDT, CDR2 YNNKEL (reference sequence). This CDR3 is 16 amino acids long. The V end lost 4 bases, the J end lost 0 bases, and 13 bases lay between the germline ends.

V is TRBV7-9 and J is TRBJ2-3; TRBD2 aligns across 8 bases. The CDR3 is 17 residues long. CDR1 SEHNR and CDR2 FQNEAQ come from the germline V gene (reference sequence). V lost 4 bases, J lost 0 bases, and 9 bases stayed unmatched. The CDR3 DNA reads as TGTGCCAGCAGCTCTAGGGGAAGCGGGGGTAGCACAGATACGCAGTATTTT. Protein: CASSSRGSGGSTDTQYF.

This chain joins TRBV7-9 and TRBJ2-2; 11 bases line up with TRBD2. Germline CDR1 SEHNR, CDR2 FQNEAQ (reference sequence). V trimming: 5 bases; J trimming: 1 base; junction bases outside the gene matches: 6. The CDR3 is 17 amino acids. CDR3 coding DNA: TGTGCCAGCAGCGGGACCGGGACTAGCGGGAACACCGGGGAGCTGTTTTTT. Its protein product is CASSGTGTSGNTGELFF.

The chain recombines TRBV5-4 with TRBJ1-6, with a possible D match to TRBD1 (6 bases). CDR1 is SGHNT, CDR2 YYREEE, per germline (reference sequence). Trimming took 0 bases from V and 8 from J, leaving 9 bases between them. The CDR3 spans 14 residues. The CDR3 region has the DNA TGTGCCAGCAGCTTGGACAGGGAGTATTCACCCCTCCACTTT. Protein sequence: CASSLDREYSPLHF.

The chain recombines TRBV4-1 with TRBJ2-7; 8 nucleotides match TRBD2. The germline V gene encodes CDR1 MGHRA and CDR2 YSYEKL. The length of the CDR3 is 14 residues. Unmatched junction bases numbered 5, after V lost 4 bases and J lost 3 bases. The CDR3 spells CASSLISGNYEQYF. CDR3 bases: TGCGCCAGCAGCCTGATTAGCGGGAACTACGAGCAGTACTTC.

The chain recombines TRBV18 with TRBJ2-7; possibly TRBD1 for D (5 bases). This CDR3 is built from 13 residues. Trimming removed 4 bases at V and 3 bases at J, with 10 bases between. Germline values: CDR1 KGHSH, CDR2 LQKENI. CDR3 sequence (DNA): TGTGCCAGCTCACAGACAGACCTCTACGAGCAGTACTTC. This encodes CASSQTDLYEQYF.

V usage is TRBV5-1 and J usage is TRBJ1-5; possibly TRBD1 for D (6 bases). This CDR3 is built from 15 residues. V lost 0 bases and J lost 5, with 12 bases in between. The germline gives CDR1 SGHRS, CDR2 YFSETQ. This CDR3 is CASSLDIGGDQPQHF. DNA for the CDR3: TGCGCCAGCAGCTTGGACATAGGGGGGGATCAGCCCCAGCATTTT.

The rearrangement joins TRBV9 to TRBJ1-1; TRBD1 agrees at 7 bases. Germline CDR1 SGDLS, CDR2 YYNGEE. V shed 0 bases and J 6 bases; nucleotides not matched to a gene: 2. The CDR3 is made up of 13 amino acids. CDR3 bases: TGTGCCAGCAGCGTAGGACAGGGTGCTGAAGCTTTCTTT. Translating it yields CASSVGQGAEAFF.

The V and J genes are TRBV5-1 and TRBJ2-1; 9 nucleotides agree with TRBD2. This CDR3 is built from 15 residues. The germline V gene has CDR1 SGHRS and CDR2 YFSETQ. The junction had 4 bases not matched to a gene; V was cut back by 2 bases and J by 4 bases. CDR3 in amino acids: CASSFQAGGYNEQFF. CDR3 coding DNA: TGCGCCAGCAGCTTCCAAGCGGGAGGTTACAATGAGCAGTTCTTC.

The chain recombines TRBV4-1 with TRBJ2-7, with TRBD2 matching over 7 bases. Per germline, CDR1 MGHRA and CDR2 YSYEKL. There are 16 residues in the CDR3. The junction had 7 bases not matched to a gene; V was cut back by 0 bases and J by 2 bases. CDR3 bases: TGCGCCAGCAGCCAAGATCTCACTAGCGTACCCTACGAGCAGTACTTC. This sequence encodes CASSQDLTSVPYEQYF.

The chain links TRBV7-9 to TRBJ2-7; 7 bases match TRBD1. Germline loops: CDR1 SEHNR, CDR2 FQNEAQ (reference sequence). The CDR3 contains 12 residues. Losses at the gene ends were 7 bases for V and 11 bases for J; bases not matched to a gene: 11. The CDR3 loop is CASIQGEGQEYF. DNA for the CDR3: TGTGCCAGCATCCAGGGGGAAGGACAGGAGTACTTC.

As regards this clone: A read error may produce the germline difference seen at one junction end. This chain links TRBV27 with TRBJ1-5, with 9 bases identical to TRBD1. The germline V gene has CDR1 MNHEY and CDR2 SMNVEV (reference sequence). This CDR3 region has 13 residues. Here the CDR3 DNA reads TGTGCCTGCAGCCGGGACAGGGCTCAGCCCCAGCATTTT. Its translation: CACSRDRAQPQHF.

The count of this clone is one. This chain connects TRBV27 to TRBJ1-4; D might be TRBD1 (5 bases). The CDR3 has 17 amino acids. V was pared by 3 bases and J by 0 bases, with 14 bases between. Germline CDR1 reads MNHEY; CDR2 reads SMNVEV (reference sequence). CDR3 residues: CASSLGPITATNEKLFF. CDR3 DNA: TGTGCCAGCAGTTTGGGGCCGATCACTGCAACTAATGAAAAACTGTTTTTT.

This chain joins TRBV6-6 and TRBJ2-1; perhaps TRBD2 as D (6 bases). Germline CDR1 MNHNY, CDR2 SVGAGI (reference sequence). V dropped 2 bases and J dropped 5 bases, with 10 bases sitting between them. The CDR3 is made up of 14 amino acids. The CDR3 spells CASSYTGLNNEQFF. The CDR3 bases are TGTGCCAGCAGTTACACGGGACTGAACAATGAGCAGTTCTTC.